Listed below are T cell receptor beta chains from one sample, sequenced in a study of blood T cell repertoires in COVID-19. Assay: immunoSEQ multiplex PCR; the TCRdb copy retains only in-frame clones and omits some. The sample has roughly 40,000 clones, about 76% seen once. Sample: peripheral blood. The receptors come from a man between 65 and 85 years old with active or convalescent COVID-19. CDR3s include the opening cysteine and the closing phenylalanine or tryptophan. Fields, in order: CDR3 DNA, CDR3 protein, V gene, D gene, clone size, J gene. D genes are given only for firm matches. Size tells how often a clone was seen (once, few, many) or the class of an expanded clone, and some rows leave it out.

CDR3 DNA: TGTGCCAGCTTGGTGGACAGGGGGGTGGGTGGCTACACCTTC
CDR3 protein: CASLVDRGVGGYTF
V gene: TRBV28
D gene: TRBD1
clone size: -
J gene: TRBJ1-2

CDR3 DNA: TGTGCCAGTAGTACCGGGACTGTTAGTTCACCCCTCCACTTT
CDR3 protein: CASSTGTVSSPLHF
V gene: TRBV19
D gene: -
clone size: -
J gene: TRBJ1-6

CDR3 DNA: TGTGCCAGCCGTAAACCGACTAGCTCGTATAGCCTGTTCTTC
CDR3 protein: CASRKPTSSYSLFF
V gene: TRBV6-5
D gene: TRBD2
clone size: -
J gene: TRBJ2-1

CDR3 DNA: TGTGCCAGCAACGTAGCGGGGCTCGAGCAGTACTTC
CDR3 protein: CASNVAGLEQYF
V gene: TRBV6-1
D gene: TRBD2
clone size: -
J gene: TRBJ2-7

CDR3 DNA: TGTGCCAGCAGTTTCCAGATCTATGGCTACACCTTC
CDR3 protein: CASSFQIYGYTF
V gene: TRBV12-3/TRBV12-4
D gene: -
clone size: -
J gene: TRBJ1-2

CDR3 DNA: TGTGCCAGCAGCCCCTCCAGGGGTAATTCACCCCTCCACTTT
CDR3 protein: CASSPSRGNSPLHF
V gene: TRBV11-3
D gene: -
clone size: -
J gene: TRBJ1-6

CDR3 DNA: TGTGCCAGCAGTGAACAGGGGCACGAGCAGTACTTC
CDR3 protein: CASSEQGHEQYF
V gene: TRBV28
D gene: TRBD1
clone size: once
J gene: TRBJ2-7

CDR3 DNA: TGTGCCAGCAGCTTAGTTCAGGGGCGGAACGAGCAGTACTTC
CDR3 protein: CASSLVQGRNEQYF
V gene: TRBV11-3
D gene: -
clone size: -
J gene: TRBJ2-7

CDR3 DNA: TGCGCCAGCAGCATAGGACAGGGGGCGAAGACCCAGTACTTC
CDR3 protein: CASSIGQGAKTQYF
V gene: TRBV5-1
D gene: TRBD1
clone size: -
J gene: TRBJ2-5

CDR3 DNA: TGTGCCAGCAGCTCACCGGGACTAGCGCCGGGCAATGAGCAGTTCTTC
CDR3 protein: CASSSPGLAPGNEQFF
V gene: TRBV11-2
D gene: TRBD2
clone size: -
J gene: TRBJ2-1

CDR3 DNA: TGTGCCAGCAGCGTGGACGGGACTTGGGAGACCCAGTACTTC
CDR3 protein: CASSVDGTWETQYF
V gene: TRBV5-5
D gene: -
clone size: -
J gene: TRBJ2-5